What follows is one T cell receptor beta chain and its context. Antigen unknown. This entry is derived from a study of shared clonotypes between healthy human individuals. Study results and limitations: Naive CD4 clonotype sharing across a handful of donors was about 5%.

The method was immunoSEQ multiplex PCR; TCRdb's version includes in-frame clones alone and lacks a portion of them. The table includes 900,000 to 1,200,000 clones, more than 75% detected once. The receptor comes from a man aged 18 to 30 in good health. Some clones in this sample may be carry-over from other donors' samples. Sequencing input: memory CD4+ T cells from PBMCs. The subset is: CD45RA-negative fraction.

CDR3 region: CASSARSSGRYNEQFF. CDR3 DNA sequence: TGCGCCAGCAGCGCAAGATCTAGCGGGCGATACAATGAGCAGTTCTTC. The V and J genes are TRBV5-1 and TRBJ2-1; 8 positions agree with TRBD2. CDR1 SGHRS and CDR2 YFSETQ come from the germline V gene. The V and J ends lost 4 bases and 4 bases, in that order; junction bases with no gene match: 10. The CDR3 contains 16 residues. Variable domain in full (rest from reference TRBV5-1 and TRBJ2-1): KAGVTQTPRYLIKTRGQQVTLSCSPISGHRSVSWYQQTPGQGLQFLFEYFSETQRNKGNFPGRFSGRQFSNSRSEMNVSTLELGDSALYLCASSARSSGRYNEQFFGPGTRLTVL.